Described below is a single T cell receptor (beta chain) sequence and its context. The table came from immunoSEQ multiplex PCR; TCRdb's copy has only in-frame clones and leaves some out. This sample has around 300,000 clones, with roughly 90% found just once. Treatment given: 15 to 20 received Ad26.COV2.S at low or high dose, single or two shots; about 5 received placebo; per-sample allocation not given. Specimens were obtained on day 63 following the first vaccine or placebo injection. Spike of the Wuhan-strain SARS-CoV-2 was expressed by an Ad26 vector, which formed the vaccine. This specimen comes from a study of Ad26.COV2.S vaccination and SARS-CoV-2 variants. Study at large: Once, or twice with 56 days between doses, Ad26.COV2.S was given intramuscularly.

The starting material was peripheral blood, obtained in a trial of Ad26.COV2.S vaccine versus placebo. This clonotype was sampled from a person between 18 and 65 years old who received the Ad26.COV2.S COVID-19 vaccine or a placebo.

CDR3 sequence reads: CANSFQGGADTQYF. CDR3 DNA: TGTGCCAACTCTTTTCAGGGCGGAGCAGATACGCAGTATTTT. The V gene is TRBV18, the J gene TRBJ2-3; D is possibly TRBD1 (5 bases). Germline-derived CDR1 and CDR2 are KGHSH and LQKENI. The ends were cut back, 10 bases at V and 4 bases at J, with 18 bases in the middle. This CDR3 spans 14 amino acids.